This T cell receptor beta chain was documented in a study of blood T cells in healthy people across ages. The use of a sample-barcoded 5' primer and a J-beta primer mix characterized a second PCR of roughly 7 to 12 cycles. TCRdb ran MiXCR on the 5' RACE reads and lists one entry per CDR3 protein. The profile shows under 2,000,000 distinct CDR3 sequences, roughly 49% of them singletons. CDR3 length: 18 residues. CDR1 and CDR2 (germline): LGHDT, YNNKEL (reference sequence). The gene calls are TRBV3-1 and TRBJ2-5, with D perhaps TRBD1 or TRBD2 (5 bases each). Matching the DNA end better, TRBJ2-7 makes the J call doubtful. The sample taken for sequencing was blood. This TCR was recovered from a woman aged 40-49 years in good health. The CDR3 region has the DNA TGTGCCAGCAGCCAAGATGGGACGACCGGGGTACGGGCTAACGAGCAGTACTTC. Translated, it gives CASSQDGTTGVRANEQYF.